The source of this TCR beta chain is a study of post-analysis software for immune sequencing data. Study-wide context: Included among the disease courses, which were recorded for the cohort, were relapsing-remitting, secondary progressive and progressive-relapsing multiple sclerosis. Study-level findings and limits: Controls had lower frequencies than patients of about 5 TRBV segments, which included TRBV5-6, TRBV5-1 and TRBV20-1. Compared with controls, patients showed significantly lower normalized Chao1 diversity.

CDR1 is MNHNY, CDR2 SVGAGI, per germline (reference sequence). This CDR3 comprises 17 residues. After removal of 0 bases from V and 4 bases from J, the junction contained 7 bases not matched to a gene. This clonotype appeared a few times. Its antigen is unknown. Every TCR beta cDNA library bore unique molecular identifiers. The source material, roughly 0.9 to 11 million T cells, gave rise to about 520,000 cDNA molecules. TCRdb recomputed calls from the PCR reads with MiXCR, one row per CDR3 protein. The sample has roughly 570,000 distinct CDR3 sequences, around 36% seen once. This TCR derives from a girl between 2 and 17 years old with multiple sclerosis. The sequenced sample was blood. The chain has TRBV6-6 and TRBJ2-5, with 11 bases lining up with TRBD1. The CDR3 DNA reads as TGTGCCAGCAGTTACTCTGGGGACAGGGGGGAACGAGAGACCCAGTACTTC. Protein product: CASSYSGDRGERETQYF.